This T cell receptor (beta chain) derives from a study of identical twins. This clonotype was observed at least ten times. MiXCR, run by TCRdb on the 5' RACE reads, gives a single entry per CDR3 protein. The data contain 260,000 or so distinct CDR3 sequences, roughly 7.5% of them singletons. This same sample was also part of a study on yellow fever vaccine responses in identical twins.

The clonotype comes from a woman younger than 35 in good health. The sample comprised CD8+ T cells sorted from blood.

The CDR3 coding sequence is TGTGCCAGCAGTGATTTTTTCAGGGGTTTGTATGTGGACTATGGCTACACCTTC. Translating gives CASSDFFRGLYVDYGYTF. This chain links TRBV2 with TRBJ1-2; a possible D gene is TRBD1 (6 bases). V lost 3 bases to trimming and J lost 3 bases, with 23 bases between them. The CDR3 covers 18 residues. Germline V gene lookup returns CDR1 SNHLY and CDR2 FYNNEI.